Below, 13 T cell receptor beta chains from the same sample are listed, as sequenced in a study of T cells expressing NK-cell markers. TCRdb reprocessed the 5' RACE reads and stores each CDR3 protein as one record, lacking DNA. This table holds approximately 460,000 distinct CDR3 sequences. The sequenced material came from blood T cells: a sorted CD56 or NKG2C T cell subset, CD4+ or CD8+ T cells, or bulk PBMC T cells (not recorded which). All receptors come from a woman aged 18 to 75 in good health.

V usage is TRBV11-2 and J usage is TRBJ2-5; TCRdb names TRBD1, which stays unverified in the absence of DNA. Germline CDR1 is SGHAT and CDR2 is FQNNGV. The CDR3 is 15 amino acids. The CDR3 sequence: CASSFAGAKQETQYF.

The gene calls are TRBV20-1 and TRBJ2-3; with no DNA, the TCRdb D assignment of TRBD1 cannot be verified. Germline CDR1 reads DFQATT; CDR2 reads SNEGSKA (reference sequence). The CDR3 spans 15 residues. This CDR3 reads CSARATGPITDTQYF.

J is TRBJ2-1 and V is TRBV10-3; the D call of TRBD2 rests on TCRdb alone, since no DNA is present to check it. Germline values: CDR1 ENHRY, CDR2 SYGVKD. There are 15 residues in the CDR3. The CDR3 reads CAISPTSGRGNEQFF.

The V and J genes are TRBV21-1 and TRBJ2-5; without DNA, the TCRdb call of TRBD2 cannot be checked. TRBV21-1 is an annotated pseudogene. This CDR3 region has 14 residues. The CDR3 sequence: CASSFFREKETQYF.

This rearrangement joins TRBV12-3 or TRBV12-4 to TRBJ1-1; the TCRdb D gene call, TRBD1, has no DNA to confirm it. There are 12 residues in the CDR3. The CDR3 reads CASTQKGTEAFF.

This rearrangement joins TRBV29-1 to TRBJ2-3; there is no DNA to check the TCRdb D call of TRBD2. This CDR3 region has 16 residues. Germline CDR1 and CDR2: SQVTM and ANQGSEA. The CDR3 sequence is CSVSGSAETGSDTQYF.

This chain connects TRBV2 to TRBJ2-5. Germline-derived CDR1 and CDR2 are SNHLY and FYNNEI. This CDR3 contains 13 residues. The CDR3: CASSEQMGETQYF.

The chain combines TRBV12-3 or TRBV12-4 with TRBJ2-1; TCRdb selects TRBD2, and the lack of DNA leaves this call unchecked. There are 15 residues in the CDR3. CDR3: CASSLLAETYNEQFF.

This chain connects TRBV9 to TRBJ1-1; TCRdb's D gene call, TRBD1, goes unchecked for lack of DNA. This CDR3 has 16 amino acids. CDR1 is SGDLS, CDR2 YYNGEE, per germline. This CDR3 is CASSADRGGGGTEAFF.

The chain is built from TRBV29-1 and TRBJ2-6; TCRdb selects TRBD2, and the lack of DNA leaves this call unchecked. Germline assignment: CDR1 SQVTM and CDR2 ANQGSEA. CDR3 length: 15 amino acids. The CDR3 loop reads CSVWGELSGANVLTF.

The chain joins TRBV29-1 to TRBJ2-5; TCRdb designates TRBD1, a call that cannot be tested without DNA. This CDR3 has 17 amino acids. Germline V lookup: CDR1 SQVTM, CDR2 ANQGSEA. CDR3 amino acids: CSVEGASTTPGGETQYF. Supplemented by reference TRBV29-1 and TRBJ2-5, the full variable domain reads SAVISQKPSRDICQRGTSLTIQCQVDSQVTMMFWYRQQPGQSLTLIATANQGSEATYESGFVIDKFPISRPNLTFSTLTVSNMSPEDSSIYLCSVEGASTTPGGETQYFGPGTRLLVL.

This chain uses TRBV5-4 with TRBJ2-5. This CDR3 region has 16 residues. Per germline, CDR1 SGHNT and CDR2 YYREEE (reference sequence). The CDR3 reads CASSLIFSGDQETQYF.

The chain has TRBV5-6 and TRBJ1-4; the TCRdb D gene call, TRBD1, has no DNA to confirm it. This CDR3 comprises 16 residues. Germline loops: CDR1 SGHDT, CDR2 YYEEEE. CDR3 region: CASSVGQGETNEKLFF.